This TCR beta chain appears in the sequencing data of a study of cytomegalovirus exposure and HLA in healthy donors. The CDR3 covers 15 residues. Germline-derived CDR1 and CDR2 are MNHNS and SASEGT. V trimming: 1 base; J trimming: 4 bases; junction bases outside the gene matches: 5. This clone was counted a single time. Vbeta (60) and Jbeta (13) primers were used in the PCR. Measured with immunoSEQ multiplex PCR; TCRdb has only the in-frame clones, and not every one. Of 100,000 to 150,000 clones in the sample, more than 75% are singletons; the top ten hold 11%. Sequenced input: PBMCs. The chain combines TRBV6-1 with TRBJ2-3, with 7 bases identical to TRBD2. This receptor was identified in a man aged 30 to 45 in good health and CMV-seropositive. CDR3 coding DNA: TGTGCCAGCAGTGAAGTGGGGGGGATCCCAGATACGCAGTATTTT. Translated: CASSEVGGIPDTQYF.